The 29 T cell receptor beta chains in this list originate from one sample, sequenced in a study of blood T cell repertoires in COVID-19. Assay: immunoSEQ multiplex PCR; the TCRdb copy retains only in-frame clones and omits some. Of 200,000 or so clones detected, nearly 90% appear once; the ten largest clones hold around 6.6%. The sample consisted of peripheral blood. The receptors shown here come from a woman aged 40 to 50 who had recovered from COVID-19.

This rearrangement joins TRBV19 to TRBJ2-1; 11 bases map to TRBD2. Germline CDR1 LNHDA, CDR2 SQIVND (reference sequence). The ends lost 3 bases at V and 9 bases at J; junction bases unmatched: 7. The CDR3 is made up of 15 amino acids. The CDR3 is CASSIQLAGEPEQFF. CDR3 DNA: TGTGCCAGTAGTATTCAACTAGCGGGAGAACCTGAGCAGTTCTTC.

The chain's CDR3 is CASSRRTSGSKDTQYF. The DNA of the CDR3 is TGTGCCAGCAGCCGAAGGACTAGCGGGAGTAAAGATACGCAGTATTTT. The chain employs TRBV7-8 and TRBJ2-3; 13 bases agree with TRBD2. The germline gives CDR1 SGHVS, CDR2 FQNEAQ. J gave up 5 bases and V 5 bases, and 7 bases lay outside the gene matches. The CDR3 totals 16 residues. Full variable domain (remainder filled in from reference TRBV7-8 and TRBJ2-3): GAGVSQSPRYKVAKRGQDVALRCDPISGHVSLFWYQQALGQGPEFLTYFQNEAQLDKSGLPSDRFFAERPEGSVSTLKIQRTQQEDSAVYLCASSRRTSGSKDTQYFGPGTRLTVL.

The J gene is TRBJ2-7, the V gene TRBV7-9; 13 bases match TRBD2. CDR3 size: 17 residues. Germline V gene lookup returns CDR1 SEHNR and CDR2 FQNEAQ (reference sequence). V was pared by 4 bases and J by 1 base, with 7 bases of the junction left unmatched. In DNA, the CDR3 is TGTGCCAGCAGCTCGAGACTAGCGGGAGGTTTATCCTACGAGCAGTACTTC. Amino acid sequence: CASSSRLAGGLSYEQYF. Drawing the rest from reference TRBV7-9 and TRBJ2-7, the complete variable domain is DTGVSQNPRHKITKRGQNVTFRCDPISEHNRLYWYRQTLGQGPEFLTYFQNEAQLEKSRLLSDRFSAERPKGSFSTLEIQRTEQGDSAMYLCASSSRLAGGLSYEQYFGPGTRLTVT.

The V gene is TRBV28, the J gene TRBJ2-3, with 7 bases lining up with TRBD2. V gave up 5 bases and J gave up 3 bases; unmatched junction bases: 8. CDR1 and CDR2 from the germline V gene are MDHEN and SYDVKM. This CDR3 has 15 amino acids. The CDR3 sequence is CASSIGMGGTDTQYF. CDR3 in DNA: TGTGCCAGCAGTATCGGTATGGGGGGGACAGATACGCAGTATTTT.

The chain joins TRBV11-2 to TRBJ1-2; 10 bases agree with TRBD1. This CDR3 is 14 amino acids long. V dropped 5 bases and J dropped 2; count of bases not matched to a gene: 2. Germline V gives CDR1 SGHAT, CDR2 FQNNGV. The CDR3 bases are TGTGCCAGCAGCCGGGGACAGGGGAACTATGGCTACACCTTC. Translation gives CASSRGQGNYGYTF.

This clone was observed a few times. The rearrangement joins TRBV12-5 to TRBJ1-6; a possible D gene is TRBD1 (5 bases). Germline V gives CDR1 LGHNT, CDR2 FRNRAP. V was cut by 6 bases and J by 6 bases, with 15 bases left in between. This CDR3 is built from 15 residues. The CDR3 sequence is CASGPWGPLNSPLHF. The CDR3 DNA follows: TGTGCTAGTGGCCCGTGGGGCCCACTTAATTCACCCCTCCACTTT.

The rearrangement links TRBV2 to TRBJ1-4; 11 nucleotides match TRBD1. Germline CDR1 is SNHLY and CDR2 is FYNNEI. The CDR3 length is 16 residues. V trimming: 5 bases; J trimming: 2 bases; junction bases outside the gene matches: 4. CDR3 protein: CASSTGQGATNEKLFF. The CDR3, as DNA: TGTGCCAGCAGTACCGGACAGGGGGCTACTAATGAAAAACTGTTTTTT. The full variable domain, rest sourced from reference TRBV2 and TRBJ1-4, is EPEVTQTPSHQVTQMGQEVILRCVPISNHLYFYWYRQILGQKVEFLVSFYNNEISEKSEIFDDQFSVERPDGSNFTLKIRSTKLEDSAMYFCASSTGQGATNEKLFFGSGTQLSVL.

CDR3: CASSLISSGADTQYF. DNA of the CDR3: TGTGCCAGCAGCTTAATATCAAGCGGGGCAGATACGCAGTATTTT. The V and J genes are TRBV7-3 and TRBJ2-3; 7 nucleotides line up with TRBD2. The CDR3 extends over 15 amino acids. V trimming: 1 base; J trimming: 4 bases; junction bases outside the gene matches: 5. Looked up from germline, CDR1 is SGHTA and CDR2 is FQGTGA.

A word on this clone: The sample contains more than one DNA sequence encoding this CDR3. The chain joins TRBV28 to TRBJ2-7; tentatively, D is TRBD1 (5 bases). The CDR3 sequence is 12 residues long. V lost 2 bases to trimming and J lost 3 bases, with 5 bases between them. Germline CDR1 and CDR2: MDHEN and SYDVKM. Here the CDR3 DNA reads TGTGCCAGCAGTTTAAGGGGCTACGAGCAGTACTTC. Its translation: CASSLRGYEQYF.

The genes are TRBV24-1 and TRBJ2-1; D might be TRBD1 (5 bases). The V and J ends lost 6 bases and 3 bases respectively, with 8 bases between them. This CDR3 is 13 amino acids long. CDR1 and CDR2 from the germline V gene are KGHDR and SFDVKD. The DNA of the CDR3 is TGTGCCACCAGTACCGGACACTACAATGAGCAGTTCTTC. Protein product: CATSTGHYNEQFF.

V gene TRBV5-8 combines with J gene TRBJ2-5; D gene uncertain. This CDR3 comprises 10 residues. V shed 0 bases and J shed 8 bases, with 2 bases lying between them. The germline gives CDR1 SGHTS, CDR2 YDEGEE. In DNA, the CDR3 is TGTGCCAGCAGCTTGGCTACCCAGTACTTC. It is translated as CASSLATQYF.

The chain joins TRBV7-9 to TRBJ2-7; TRBD1 agrees at 9 bases. CDR1 and CDR2 (germline): SEHNR, FQNEAQ (reference sequence). The ends lost 5 bases at V and 2 bases at J; junction bases unmatched: 10. This CDR3 contains 16 residues. The DNA for the CDR3 is TGTGCCAGCAGCCCGGGGACAGGGAATTTACCCTACGAGCAGTACTTC. Translation: CASSPGTGNLPYEQYF.

This CDR3 reads CAWSVSEREIAEQFF. CDR3 nucleotide sequence: TGTGCCTGGAGTGTTTCCGAGCGGGAGATCGCTGAGCAGTTCTTC. This chain connects TRBV30 to TRBJ2-1; TRBD2 aligns across 8 bases. V was pared by 0 bases and J by 9 bases, with 10 bases of the junction left unmatched. The CDR3 totals 15 residues. Germline CDR1 reads GTSNPN; CDR2 reads SVGIG (reference sequence). Full variable domain (missing parts from reference TRBV30 and TRBJ2-1): SQTIHQWPATLVQPVGSPLSLECTVEGTSNPNLYWYRQAAGRGLQLLFYSVGIGQISSEVPQNLSASRPQDRQFILSSKKLLLSDSGFYLCAWSVSEREIAEQFFGPGTRLTVL.

The chain couples TRBV18 to TRBJ1-3; 9 bases fit TRBD1. The junction had 6 bases not matched to a gene; V was cut back by 5 bases and J by 4 bases. The length of the CDR3 is 15 residues. Germline assignment: CDR1 KGHSH and CDR2 LQKENI. CDR3 coding DNA: TGTGCCAGCTCAGCACAGGGGGCGAGCGGAAACACCATATATTTT. It encodes CASSAQGASGNTIYF.

This sequence joins TRBV3-1 (or the pseudogene TRBV3-2) and TRBJ2-7; D may be TRBD2 (5 bases). The CDR3 is 13 residues long. Deletions cut 6 bases from V and 6 bases from J, with 15 bases between. The germline CDR1 and CDR2 sequences are LGHDT and YNNKEL (reference sequence). CDR3 in amino acids: CASRNTGTIEQYF. DNA of the CDR3: TGTGCCAGCAGAAACACGGGAACTATCGAGCAGTACTTC.

The V call is TRBV5-1, the J call TRBJ2-3, with D possibly matching TRBD1 (6 bases). V was cut by 4 bases and J by 0 bases, with 15 bases left in between. The CDR3 loop spans 16 amino acids. Germline-derived CDR1 and CDR2 are SGHRS and YFSETQ. The CDR3 DNA follows: TGCGCCAGCAGCGCGACGATGGGGGCTAGCACAGATACGCAGTATTTT. This encodes CASSATMGASTDTQYF.

The chain carries TRBV19 and TRBJ2-7, with 10 positions matching TRBD1. Per the germline V gene, CDR1 is LNHDA and CDR2 is SQIVND (reference sequence). The CDR3 spans 15 residues. Losses at the gene ends were 3 bases for V and 7 bases for J; bases not matched to a gene: 9. The CDR3, as DNA: TGTGCCAGTAGTATCCCGGGACAGGGGACCACGGAGCAGTACTTC. It specifies CASSIPGQGTTEQYF.

The chain recombines TRBV14 with TRBJ2-1, with 9 bases lining up with TRBD2. Germline loops: CDR1 SGHDN, CDR2 FVKESK. The V and J ends lost 5 bases and 9 bases, in that order; junction bases with no gene match: 14. This CDR3 is 16 amino acids long. As DNA, the CDR3 is TGTGCCAGCAGCGAAGGCCGGCTAGCGGGGACGGTTGAGCAGTTCTTC. It is translated as CASSEGRLAGTVEQFF.

V and J are TRBV6-2 or TRBV6-3 and TRBJ1-5; TRBD1 might be the D (6 bases). Germline V gene sequence: CDR1 MNHEY, CDR2 SVGEGT. The CDR3 totals 15 residues. V gave up 5 bases and J gave up 3 bases, with 14 bases separating them. The CDR3 protein is CASSTGIGINQPQHF. DNA for the CDR3: TGTGCCAGCAGTACAGGGATTGGGATCAATCAGCCCCAGCATTTT.

This clone was observed a handful of times. The CDR3: CASSPLGQGAFF. The CDR3 coding sequence is TGTGCCAGCAGCCCCCTCGGGCAGGGGGCGTTCTTC. The rearrangement links TRBV3-1 (or the pseudogene TRBV3-2) to TRBJ2-1; 8 bases are shared with TRBD1. The J segment lost 15 bases and the V segment lost 4 bases, leaving 8 bases of the junction unmatched. The length of the CDR3 is 12 residues. Germline V gives CDR1 LGHDT, CDR2 YNNKEL (reference sequence).

This sequence joins TRBV7-9 and TRBJ2-5, with D hard to call. The germline V and J ends were trimmed by 0 bases and 5 bases, with 4 bases remaining between them. The CDR3 consists of 12 residues. CDR1 is SEHNR, CDR2 FQNEAQ, per germline (reference sequence). This CDR3 is CASSLAGETQYF. CDR3 coding DNA: TGTGCCAGCAGCTTAGCGGGCGAGACCCAGTACTTC.

V and J are TRBV14 and TRBJ2-3; TRBD2 agrees at 10 bases. This CDR3 has 17 residues. V gave up 4 bases and J gave up 4 bases; unmatched junction bases: 11. The germline V gene encodes CDR1 SGHDN and CDR2 FVKESK. The CDR3 DNA reads as TGTGCCAGCAGCCCATACGCTCTAGCGGGAGTGGCAGATACGCAGTATTTT. Translated, it gives CASSPYALAGVADTQYF.

This clone has only a few counts. Sequence at one end of the junction differs from germline and may be a read error. J is TRBJ2-7 and V is TRBV3-1 (or the pseudogene TRBV3-2); 13 positions match TRBD2. Germline V gives CDR1 LGHDT, CDR2 YNNKEL (reference sequence). This CDR3 has 13 residues. Written as DNA, the CDR3 is TGTGCCAGCAGCCAAGATCACACTAGCGGGAGGGAATTC. Amino acids: CASSQDHTSGREF.

The chain links TRBV2 to TRBJ1-5, with a tentative D call TRBD1 (6 bases). Germline lookup yields CDR1 SNHLY and CDR2 FYNNEI. The CDR3 runs to 13 residues. V was shortened by 6 bases and J by 4 bases, with 10 bases between the two germline ends. The DNA of the CDR3 is TGTGCCAGCAGAGCCGGACAGAATCAGCCCCAGCATTTT. Protein sequence: CASRAGQNQPQHF.

The chain joins TRBV28 to TRBJ2-1; 9 nucleotides line up with TRBD2. CDR3 length equals 16 residues. Germline V CDR1 and CDR2: MDHEN, SYDVKM. Trimming removed 0 bases from V and 4 bases from J; junction bases left unmatched: 4. The CDR3 sequence is CASSLWGTSSYNEQFF. CDR3 coding DNA: TGTGCCAGCAGTTTATGGGGGACTAGCAGTTACAATGAGCAGTTCTTC.

The chain employs TRBV5-8 and TRBJ1-3; TRBD1 matches 7 bases. The CDR3 covers 16 residues. V shed 4 bases, J shed 0 bases, and the junction held 7 bases outside the gene matches. Per germline, CDR1 SGHTS and CDR2 YDEGEE. The CDR3 bases are TGTGCCAGCAGCGCCTTGTGGGACAGCTCTGGAAACACCATATATTTT. This gives the protein CASSALWDSSGNTIYF.

The chain recombines TRBV7-2 with TRBJ2-1; TRBD2 agrees at 13 bases. This CDR3 has 16 residues. The germline CDR1 and CDR2 sequences are SGHTA and FQGNSA. J gave up 5 bases and V 6 bases, and 7 bases lay outside the gene matches. CDR3 sequence: CASRGGGTSGNNEQFF. CDR3 sequence (DNA): TGTGCCAGCAGGGGAGGTGGGACTAGCGGGAACAATGAGCAGTTCTTC.

This clone has more than one count but fewer than ten. V is TRBV13 and J is TRBJ2-1, with 8 bases identical to TRBD2. Germline CDR1 PRHDT, CDR2 FYEKMQ (reference sequence). This CDR3 spans 16 amino acids. The V and J ends lost 3 bases and 5 bases, in that order; junction bases with no gene match: 9. CDR3 coding DNA: TGTGCCAGCAGCTTCGGCGGGAGGAGAAACAACAATGAGCAGTTCTTC. Amino acid sequence: CASSFGGRRNNNEQFF.

This chain joins TRBV28 and TRBJ1-1; D might be TRBD1 (5 bases). Trimming left V 7 bases short and J 1 base short, with 10 bases between. The CDR3 is 13 residues long. The germline gives CDR1 MDHEN, CDR2 SYDVKM. The CDR3 sequence is CASKVTANTEAFF. The CDR3 bases are TGTGCCAGCAAGGTGACAGCGAACACTGAAGCTTTCTTT. Full variable domain (missing parts from reference TRBV28 and TRBJ1-1): DVKVTQSSRYLVKRTGEKVFLECVQDMDHENMFWYRQDPGLGLRLIYFSYDVKMKEKGDIPEGYSVSREKKERFSLILESASTNQTSMYLCASKVTANTEAFFGQGTRLTVV.